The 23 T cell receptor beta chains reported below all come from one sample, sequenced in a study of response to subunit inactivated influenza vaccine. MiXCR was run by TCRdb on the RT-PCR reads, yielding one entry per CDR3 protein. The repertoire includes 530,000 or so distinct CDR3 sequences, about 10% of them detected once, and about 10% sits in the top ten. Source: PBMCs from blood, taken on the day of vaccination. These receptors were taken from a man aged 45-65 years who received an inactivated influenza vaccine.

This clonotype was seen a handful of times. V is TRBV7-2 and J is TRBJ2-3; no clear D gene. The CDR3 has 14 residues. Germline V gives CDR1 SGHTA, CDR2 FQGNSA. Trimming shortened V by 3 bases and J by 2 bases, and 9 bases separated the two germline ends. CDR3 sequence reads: CASSFSRTTDTQYF. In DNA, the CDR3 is TGTGCCAGCAGCTTCTCGCGAACCACAGATACGCAGTATTTT.

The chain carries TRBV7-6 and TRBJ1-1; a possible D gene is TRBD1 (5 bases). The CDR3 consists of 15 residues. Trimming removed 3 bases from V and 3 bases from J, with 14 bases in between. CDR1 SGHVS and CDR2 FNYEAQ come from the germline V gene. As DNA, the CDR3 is TGTGCCAGCAGCTTGGGGGTGGGGGGGGACACTGAAGCTTTCTTT. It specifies CASSLGVGGDTEAFF.

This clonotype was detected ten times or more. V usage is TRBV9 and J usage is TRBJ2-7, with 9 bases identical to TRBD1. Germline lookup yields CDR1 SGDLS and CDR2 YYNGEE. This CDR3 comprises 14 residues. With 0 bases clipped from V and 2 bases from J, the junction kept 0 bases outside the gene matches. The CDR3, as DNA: TGTGCCAGCAGCGTAGGACAGGGGGCCTACGAGCAGTACTTC. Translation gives CASSVGQGAYEQYF.

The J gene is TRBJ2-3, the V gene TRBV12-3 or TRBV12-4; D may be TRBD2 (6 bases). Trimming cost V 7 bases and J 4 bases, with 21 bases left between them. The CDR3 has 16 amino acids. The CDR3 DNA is TGTGCCAGCACTAAGGGTGGGGGGTACTCTCCAGATACGCAGTATTTT. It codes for CASTKGGGYSPDTQYF.

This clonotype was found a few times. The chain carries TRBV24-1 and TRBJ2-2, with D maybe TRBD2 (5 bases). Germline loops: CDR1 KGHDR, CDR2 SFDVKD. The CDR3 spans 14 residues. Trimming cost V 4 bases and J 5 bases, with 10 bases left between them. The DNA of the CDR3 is TGTGCCACCAGTGAGACTAAACCTACCGGGGAGCTGTTTTTT. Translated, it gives CATSETKPTGELFF.

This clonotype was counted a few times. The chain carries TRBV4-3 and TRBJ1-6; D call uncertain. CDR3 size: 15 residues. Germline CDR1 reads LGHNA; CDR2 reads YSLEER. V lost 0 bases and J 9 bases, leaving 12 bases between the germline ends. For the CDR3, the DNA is TGCGCCAGCAGCCAAGATGTAGGGATAGCTTCACCCCTCCACTTT. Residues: CASSQDVGIASPLHF.

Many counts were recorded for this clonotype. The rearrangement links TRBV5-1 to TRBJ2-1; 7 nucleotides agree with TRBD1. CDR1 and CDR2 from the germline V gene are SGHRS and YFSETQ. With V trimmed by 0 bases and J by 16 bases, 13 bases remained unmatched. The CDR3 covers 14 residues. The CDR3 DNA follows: TGCGCCAGCAGCTTGGATAGTCTGGGACAGAGGAAATTCTTC. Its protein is CASSLDSLGQRKFF.

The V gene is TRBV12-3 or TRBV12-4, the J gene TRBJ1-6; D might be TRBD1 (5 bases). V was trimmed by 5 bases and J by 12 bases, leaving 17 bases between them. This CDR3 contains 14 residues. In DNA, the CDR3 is TGTGCCAGCAGTCTACAGGCCTCGGGAGTACCCCTCCACTTT. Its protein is CASSLQASGVPLHF.

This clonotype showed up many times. CDR3 DNA: TGTGCCAGCAGCCTAACCGGGACGGCAAACAATGAGCAGTTCTTC. It encodes CASSLTGTANNEQFF. The genes are TRBV4-2 and TRBJ2-1; D tentatively fits TRBD1 or TRBD2 (5 bases each). Germline lookup yields CDR1 LGHNA and CDR2 YNFKEQ. V was pared by 4 bases and J by 5 bases, with 15 bases between. The CDR3 loop spans 15 amino acids.

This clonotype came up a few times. In DNA form, the CDR3 reads TGCGCCAGCAGCTTGGGATTGACGGAGAGCTACGAGCAGTACTTC. Amino acids: CASSLGLTESYEQYF. The chain has TRBV5-1 and TRBJ2-7; D is undetermined. Trimming removed 0 bases from V and 3 bases from J, with 13 bases in between. Germline CDR1 SGHRS, CDR2 YFSETQ. There are 15 residues in the CDR3. The complete variable domain, with remaining parts taken from reference TRBV5-1 and TRBJ2-7, reads KAGVTQTPRYLIKTRGQQVTLSCSPISGHRSVSWYQQTPGQGLQFLFEYFSETQRNKGNFPGRFSGRQFSNSRSEMNVSTLELGDSALYLCASSLGLTESYEQYFGPGTRLTVT.

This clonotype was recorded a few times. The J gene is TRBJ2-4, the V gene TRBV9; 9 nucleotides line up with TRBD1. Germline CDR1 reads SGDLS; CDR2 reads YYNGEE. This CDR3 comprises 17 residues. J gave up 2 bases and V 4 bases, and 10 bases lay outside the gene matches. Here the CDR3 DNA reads TGTGCCAGCAGCACCAGGGGGACAGGGACACCCAAAAACATTCAGTACTTC. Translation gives CASSTRGTGTPKNIQYF.

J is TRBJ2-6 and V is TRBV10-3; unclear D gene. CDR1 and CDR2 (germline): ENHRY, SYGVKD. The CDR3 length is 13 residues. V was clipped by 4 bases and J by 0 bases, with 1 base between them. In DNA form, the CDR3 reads TGTGCCATCAGTGGCTCTGGGGCCAACGTCCTGACTTTC. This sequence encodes CAISGSGANVLTF.

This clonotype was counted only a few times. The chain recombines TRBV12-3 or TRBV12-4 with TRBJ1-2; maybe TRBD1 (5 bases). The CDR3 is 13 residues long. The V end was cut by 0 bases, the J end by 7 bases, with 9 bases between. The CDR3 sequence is CASSLAGGAGYTF. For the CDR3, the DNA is TGTGCCAGCAGTTTAGCAGGAGGGGCTGGCTACACCTTC.

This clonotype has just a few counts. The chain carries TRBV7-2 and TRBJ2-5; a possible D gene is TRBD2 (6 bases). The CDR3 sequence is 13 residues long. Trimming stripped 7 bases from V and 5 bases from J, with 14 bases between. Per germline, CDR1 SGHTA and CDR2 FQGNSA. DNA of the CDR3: TGTGCCAGCACTGGGGGACTCCGGGAGACCCAGTACTTC. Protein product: CASTGGLRETQYF.

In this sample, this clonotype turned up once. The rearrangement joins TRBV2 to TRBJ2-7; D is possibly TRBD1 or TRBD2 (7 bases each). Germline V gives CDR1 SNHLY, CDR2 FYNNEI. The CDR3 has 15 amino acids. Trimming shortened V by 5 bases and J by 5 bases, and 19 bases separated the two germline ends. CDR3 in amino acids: CASSSATGRANEQYF. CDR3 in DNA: TGTGCCAGCAGTTCTGCGACAGGGAGGGCGAACGAGCAGTACTTC. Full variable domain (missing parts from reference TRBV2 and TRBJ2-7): EPEVTQTPSHQVTQMGQEVILRCVPISNHLYFYWYRQILGQKVEFLVSFYNNEISEKSEIFDDQFSVERPDGSNFTLKIRSTKLEDSAMYFCASSSATGRANEQYFGPGTRLTVT.

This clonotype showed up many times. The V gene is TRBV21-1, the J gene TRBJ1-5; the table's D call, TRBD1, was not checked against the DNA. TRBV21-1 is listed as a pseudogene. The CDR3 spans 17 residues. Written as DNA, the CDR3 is TGTGCCAGCAGCAAATGCGGGGACAGGGTGCGGTACCAGCCCCAGCATTTT. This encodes CASSKCGDRVRYQPQHF.

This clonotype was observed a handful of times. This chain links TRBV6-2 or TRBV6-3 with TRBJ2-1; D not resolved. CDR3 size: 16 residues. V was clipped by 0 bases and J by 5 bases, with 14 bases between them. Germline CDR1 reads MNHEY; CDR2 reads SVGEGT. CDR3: CASSYSISKRDNEQFF. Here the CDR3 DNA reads TGTGCCAGCAGTTACTCGATAAGTAAACGGGACAATGAGCAGTTCTTC.

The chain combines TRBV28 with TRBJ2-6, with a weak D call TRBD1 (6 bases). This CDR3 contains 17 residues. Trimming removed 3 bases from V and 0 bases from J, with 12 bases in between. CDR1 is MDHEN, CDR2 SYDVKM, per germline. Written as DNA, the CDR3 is TGTGCCAGCAGTTTGGGGGCGATTTCCTCTGGGGCCAACGTCCTGACTTTC. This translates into CASSLGAISSGANVLTF.

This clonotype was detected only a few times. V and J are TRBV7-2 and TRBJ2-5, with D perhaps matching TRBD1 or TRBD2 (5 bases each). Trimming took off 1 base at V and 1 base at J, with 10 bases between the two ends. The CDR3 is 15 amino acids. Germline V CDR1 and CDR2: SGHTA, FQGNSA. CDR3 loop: CASSLGVGGQETQYF. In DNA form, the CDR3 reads TGTGCCAGCAGCTTAGGAGTTGGGGGCCAAGAGACCCAGTACTTC.

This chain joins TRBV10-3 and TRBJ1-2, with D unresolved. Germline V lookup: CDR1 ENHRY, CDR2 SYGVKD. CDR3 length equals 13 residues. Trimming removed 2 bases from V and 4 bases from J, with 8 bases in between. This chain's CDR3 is CAISEEGSYGYTF. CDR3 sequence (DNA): TGTGCCATCAGTGAGGAAGGAAGCTATGGCTACACCTTC.

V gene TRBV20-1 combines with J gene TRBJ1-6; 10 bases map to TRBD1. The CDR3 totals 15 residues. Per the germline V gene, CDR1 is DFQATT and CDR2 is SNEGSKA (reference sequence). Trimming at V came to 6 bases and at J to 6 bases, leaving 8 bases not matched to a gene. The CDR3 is CSAQGQGGRNSPLHF. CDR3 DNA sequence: TGCAGTGCCCAAGGACAGGGGGGTCGTAATTCACCCCTCCACTTT.

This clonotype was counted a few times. CDR3 sequence: CASSPPGLVNYEQYF. The CDR3 DNA reads TGTGCCAGCAGCCCACCGGGACTAGTAAATTACGAGCAGTACTTC. The V call is TRBV7-9, the J call TRBJ2-7; 8 bases agree with TRBD2. Looked up from germline, CDR1 is SEHNR and CDR2 is FQNEAQ (reference sequence). Losses at the gene ends were 5 bases for V and 4 bases for J; bases not matched to a gene: 10. The CDR3 is made up of 15 amino acids.

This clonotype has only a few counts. CDR3 protein: CASSVASGGYTGELFF. The DNA for the CDR3 is TGTGCCAGCAGCGTAGCTAGCGGGGGGTACACCGGGGAGCTGTTTTTT. This chain connects TRBV9 to TRBJ2-2, with TRBD2 matching 11 bases. Trimming took 0 bases from V and 3 from J; bases not matched to a gene: 1. The germline V gene has CDR1 SGDLS and CDR2 YYNGEE. CDR3 length: 16 residues.